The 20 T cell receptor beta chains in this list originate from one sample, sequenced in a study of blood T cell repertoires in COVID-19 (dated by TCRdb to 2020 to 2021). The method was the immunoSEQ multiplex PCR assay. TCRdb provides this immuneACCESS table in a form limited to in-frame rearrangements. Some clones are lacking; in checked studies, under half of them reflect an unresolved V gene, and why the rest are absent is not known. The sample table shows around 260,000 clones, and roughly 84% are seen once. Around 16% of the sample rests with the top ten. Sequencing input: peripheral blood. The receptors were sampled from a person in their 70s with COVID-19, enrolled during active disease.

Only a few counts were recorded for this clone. Here the CDR3 DNA reads TGTGCCAGCAGAGAGACAGGGGGAGTACTTAACTATGGCTACACCTTC. Translation: CASRETGGVLNYGYTF. This chain joins TRBV2 and TRBJ1-2, with 9 bases aligning to TRBD1. Germline V gene sequence: CDR1 SNHLY, CDR2 FYNNEI. V lost 6 bases, J lost 1 base, and 9 bases stayed unmatched. The CDR3 is 16 amino acids. Based on the CDR3 plus reference TRBV2 and TRBJ1-2, the full variable domain is EPEVTQTPSHQVTQMGQEVILRCVPISNHLYFYWYRQILGQKVEFLVSFYNNEISEKSEIFDDQFSVERPDGSNFTLKIRSTKLEDSAMYFCASRETGGVLNYGYTFGSGTRLTVV.

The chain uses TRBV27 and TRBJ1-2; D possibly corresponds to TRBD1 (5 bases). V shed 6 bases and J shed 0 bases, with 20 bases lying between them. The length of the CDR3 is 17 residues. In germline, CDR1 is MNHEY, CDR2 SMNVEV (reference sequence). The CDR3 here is CASSPTLAGGSNYGYTF. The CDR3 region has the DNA TGTGCCAGCAGCCCGACCCTAGCGGGGGGGTCTAACTATGGCTACACCTTC.

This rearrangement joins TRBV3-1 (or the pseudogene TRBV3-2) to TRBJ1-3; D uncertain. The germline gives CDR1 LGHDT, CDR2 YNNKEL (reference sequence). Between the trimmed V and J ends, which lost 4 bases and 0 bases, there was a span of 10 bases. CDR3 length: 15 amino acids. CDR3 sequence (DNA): TGTGCCAGCAGCCTACAGAGTCCCTCTGGAAACACCATATATTTT. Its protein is CASSLQSPSGNTIYF.

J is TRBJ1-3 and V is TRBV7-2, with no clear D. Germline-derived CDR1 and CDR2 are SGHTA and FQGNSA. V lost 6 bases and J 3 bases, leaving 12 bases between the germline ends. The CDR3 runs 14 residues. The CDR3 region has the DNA TGTGCCAGCAGGTTACCACAGATTGGAAACACCATATATTTT. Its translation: CASRLPQIGNTIYF.

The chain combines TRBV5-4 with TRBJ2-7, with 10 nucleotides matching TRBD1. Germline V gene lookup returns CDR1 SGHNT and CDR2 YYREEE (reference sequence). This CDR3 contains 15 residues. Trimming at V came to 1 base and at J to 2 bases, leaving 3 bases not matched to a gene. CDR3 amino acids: CASSLMGQGPYEQYF. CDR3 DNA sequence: TGTGCCAGCAGCTTGATGGGACAGGGGCCCTACGAGCAGTACTTC.

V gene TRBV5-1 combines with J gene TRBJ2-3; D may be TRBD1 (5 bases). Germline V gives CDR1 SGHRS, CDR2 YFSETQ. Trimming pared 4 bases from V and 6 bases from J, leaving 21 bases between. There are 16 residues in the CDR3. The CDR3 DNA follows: TGCGCCAGCAGCCTTGGGAAGGGGCCCACAATCGATACGCAGTATTTT. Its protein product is CASSLGKGPTIDTQYF.

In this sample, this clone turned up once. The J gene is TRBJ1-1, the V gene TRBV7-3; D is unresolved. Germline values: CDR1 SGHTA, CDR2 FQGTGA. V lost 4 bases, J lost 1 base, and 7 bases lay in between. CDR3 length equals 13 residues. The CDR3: CASSSEANTEAFF. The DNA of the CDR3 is TGTGCCAGCAGCTCTGAGGCGAACACTGAAGCTTTCTTT.

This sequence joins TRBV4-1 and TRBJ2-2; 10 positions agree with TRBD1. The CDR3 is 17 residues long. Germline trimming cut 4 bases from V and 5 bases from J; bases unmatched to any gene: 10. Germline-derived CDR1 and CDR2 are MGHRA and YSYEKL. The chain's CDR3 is CASSRAWTGGGTGELFF. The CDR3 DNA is TGCGCCAGCAGCCGGGCCTGGACAGGGGGTGGGACCGGGGAGCTGTTTTTT.

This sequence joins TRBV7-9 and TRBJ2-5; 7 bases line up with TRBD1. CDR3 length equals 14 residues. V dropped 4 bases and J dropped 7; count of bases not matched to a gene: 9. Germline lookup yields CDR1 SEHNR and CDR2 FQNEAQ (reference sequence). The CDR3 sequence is CASSSTGARGTQYF. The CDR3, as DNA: TGTGCCAGCAGCTCAACAGGGGCTAGGGGGACCCAGTACTTC. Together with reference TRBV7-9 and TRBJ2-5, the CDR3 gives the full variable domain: DTGVSQNPRHKITKRGQNVTFRCDPISEHNRLYWYRQTLGQGPEFLTYFQNEAQLEKSRLLSDRFSAERPKGSFSTLEIQRTEQGDSAMYLCASSSTGARGTQYFGPGTRLLVL.

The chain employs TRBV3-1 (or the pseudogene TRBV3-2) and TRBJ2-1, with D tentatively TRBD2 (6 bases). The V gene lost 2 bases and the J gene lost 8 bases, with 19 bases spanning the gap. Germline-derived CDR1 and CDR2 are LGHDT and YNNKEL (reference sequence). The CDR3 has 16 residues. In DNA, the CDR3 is TGTGCCAGCAGCCAATCGCGGGGTGTGATGGGCGATGAGCAGTTCTTC. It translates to CASSQSRGVMGDEQFF.

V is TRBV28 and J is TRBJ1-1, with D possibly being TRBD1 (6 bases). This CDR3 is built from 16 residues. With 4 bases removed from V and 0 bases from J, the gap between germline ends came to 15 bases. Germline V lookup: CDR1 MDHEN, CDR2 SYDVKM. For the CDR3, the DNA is TGTGCCAGCAGTTCAACCTTTACAGGGCTGAACACTGAAGCTTTCTTT. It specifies CASSSTFTGLNTEAFF.

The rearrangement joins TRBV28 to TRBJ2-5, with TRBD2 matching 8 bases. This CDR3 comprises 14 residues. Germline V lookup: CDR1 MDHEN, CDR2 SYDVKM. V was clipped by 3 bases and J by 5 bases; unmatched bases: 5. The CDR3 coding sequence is TGTGCCAGCAGTTTTCGGGGGGGTGTGGAGACCCAGTACTTC. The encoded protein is CASSFRGGVETQYF.

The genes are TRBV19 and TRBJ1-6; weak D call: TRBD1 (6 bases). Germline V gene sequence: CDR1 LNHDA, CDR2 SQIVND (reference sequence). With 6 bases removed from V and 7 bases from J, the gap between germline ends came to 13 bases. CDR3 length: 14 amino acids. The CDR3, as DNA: TGTGCCAGTAGCCCTGGGACACCAAATTCACCCCTCCACTTT. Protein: CASSPGTPNSPLHF.

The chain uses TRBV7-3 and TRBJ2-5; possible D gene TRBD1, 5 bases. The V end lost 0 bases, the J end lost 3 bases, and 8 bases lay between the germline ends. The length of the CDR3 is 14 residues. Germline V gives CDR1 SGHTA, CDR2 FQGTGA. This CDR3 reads CASSLTGRKETQYF. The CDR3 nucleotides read TGTGCCAGCAGCTTAACGGGGCGGAAAGAGACCCAGTACTTC.

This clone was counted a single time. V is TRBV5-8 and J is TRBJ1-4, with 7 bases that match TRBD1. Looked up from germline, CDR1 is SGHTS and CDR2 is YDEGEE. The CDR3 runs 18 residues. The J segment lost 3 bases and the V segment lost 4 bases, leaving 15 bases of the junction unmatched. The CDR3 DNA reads TGTGCCAGCAGCCACAGACAGGGATCAGGCGGGGCTAATGAAAAACTGTTTTTT. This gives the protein CASSHRQGSGGANEKLFF.

CDR3 residues: CASSELLGGYEQYF. The CDR3 nucleotides read TGTGCCAGCAGTGAATTGTTAGGGGGCTACGAGCAGTACTTC. The chain employs TRBV2 and TRBJ2-7; D may be TRBD1 (6 bases). Germline CDR1 SNHLY, CDR2 FYNNEI. CDR3 length equals 14 residues. Trimming cost V 2 bases and J 3 bases, with 11 bases left between them.

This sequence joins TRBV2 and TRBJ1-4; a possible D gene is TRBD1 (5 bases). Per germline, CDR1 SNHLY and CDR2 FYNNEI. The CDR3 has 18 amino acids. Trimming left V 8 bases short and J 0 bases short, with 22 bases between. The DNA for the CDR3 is TGTGCCAGCCTCCAAAGGAGACAGACTGATGCAACTAATGAAAAACTGTTTTTT. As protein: CASLQRRQTDATNEKLFF.

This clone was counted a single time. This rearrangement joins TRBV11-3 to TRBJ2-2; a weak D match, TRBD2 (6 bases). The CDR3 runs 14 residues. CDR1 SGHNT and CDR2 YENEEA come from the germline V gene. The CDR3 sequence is CATQPSANTGELFF. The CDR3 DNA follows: TGTGCAACCCAACCTAGCGCGAACACCGGGGAGCTGTTTTTT.

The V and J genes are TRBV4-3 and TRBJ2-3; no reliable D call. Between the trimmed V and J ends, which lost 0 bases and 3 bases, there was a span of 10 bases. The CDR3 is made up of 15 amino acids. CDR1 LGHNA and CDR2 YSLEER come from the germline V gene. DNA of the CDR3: TGCGCCAGCAGCCAAGATGCGAGGAATACAGATACGCAGTATTTT. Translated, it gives CASSQDARNTDTQYF.

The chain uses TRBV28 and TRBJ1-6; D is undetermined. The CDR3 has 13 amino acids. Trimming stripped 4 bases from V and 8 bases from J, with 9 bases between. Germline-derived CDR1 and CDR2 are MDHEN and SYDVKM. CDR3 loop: CASSSPFYSPLHF. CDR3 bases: TGTGCCAGCAGTTCCCCCTTTTATTCACCCCTCCACTTT.